What follows describes a single T cell receptor (beta chain). Its antigen is not known. This specimen belongs to a study of blood T cells in healthy people across ages. Study results and caveats: Estimates based on one million T cells were treated as lower bounds. Naive T cell percentage and TCR beta diversity correlated strongly.

CDR1 and CDR2 (germline): PRHDT, FYEKMQ (reference sequence). V lost 5 bases and J lost 11, with 23 bases in between. The CDR3 sequence is 15 residues long. Through a sample-barcoded 5' primer and a J-beta primer mix, a second PCR was run for 7 to 11 cycles. TCRdb re-called the 5' RACE reads through MiXCR, storing one row per CDR3 protein. The profile shows roughly 800,000 distinct CDR3 sequences, 20% to 25% of them singletons. Isolating PBMCs gave at least 6 million of these cells per sample. The data also belong to a second study, concerning T cells of mothers and their children. That investigation notes: Related and unrelated pairs show similar shaping of TCR recombination output by thymic selection.

The receptor's source is a boy aged 10-17 years in good health. The chain carries TRBV13 and TRBJ2-3; no clear D. The sample was blood. CDR3 nucleotide sequence: TGTGCCAGCAGCCTCGCAGTGTCAGAACCGGCCGGGCAGTATTTT. Its translation is CASSLAVSEPAGQYF. Filled out from reference TRBV13 and TRBJ2-3, the complete variable domain reads AAGVIQSPRHLIKEKRETATLKCYPIPRHDTVYWYQQGPGQDPQFLISFYEKMQSDKGSIPDRFSAQQFSDYHSELNMSSLELGDSALYFCASSLAVSEPAGQYFGPGTRLTVL.